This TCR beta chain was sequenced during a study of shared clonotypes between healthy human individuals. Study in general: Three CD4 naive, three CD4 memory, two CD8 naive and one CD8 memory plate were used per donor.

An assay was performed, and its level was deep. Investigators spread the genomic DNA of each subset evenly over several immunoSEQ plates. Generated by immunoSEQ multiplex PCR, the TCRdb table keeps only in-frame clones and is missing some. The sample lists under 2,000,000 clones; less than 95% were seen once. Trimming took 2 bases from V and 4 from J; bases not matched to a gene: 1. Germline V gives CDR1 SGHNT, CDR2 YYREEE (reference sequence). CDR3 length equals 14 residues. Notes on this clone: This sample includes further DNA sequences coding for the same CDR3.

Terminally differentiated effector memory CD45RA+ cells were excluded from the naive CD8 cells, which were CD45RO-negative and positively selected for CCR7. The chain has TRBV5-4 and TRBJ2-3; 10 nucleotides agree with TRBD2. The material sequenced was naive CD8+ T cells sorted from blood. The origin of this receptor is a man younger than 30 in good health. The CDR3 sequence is CASSFSGGADTQYF. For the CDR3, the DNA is TGTGCCAGCAGCTTCAGCGGGGGGGCAGATACGCAGTATTTT.